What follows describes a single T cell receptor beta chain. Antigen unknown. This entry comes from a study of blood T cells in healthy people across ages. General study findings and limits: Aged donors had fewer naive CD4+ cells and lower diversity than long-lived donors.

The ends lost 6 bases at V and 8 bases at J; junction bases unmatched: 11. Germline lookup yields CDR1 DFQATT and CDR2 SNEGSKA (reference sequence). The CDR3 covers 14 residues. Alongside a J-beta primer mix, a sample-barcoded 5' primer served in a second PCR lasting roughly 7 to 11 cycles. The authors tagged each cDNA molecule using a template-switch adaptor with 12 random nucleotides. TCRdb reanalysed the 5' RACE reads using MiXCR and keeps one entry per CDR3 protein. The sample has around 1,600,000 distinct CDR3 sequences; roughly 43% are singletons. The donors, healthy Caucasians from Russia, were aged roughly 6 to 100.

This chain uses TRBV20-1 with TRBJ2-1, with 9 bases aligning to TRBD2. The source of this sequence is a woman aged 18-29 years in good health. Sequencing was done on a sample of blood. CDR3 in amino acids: CSATFSGRIDEQFF. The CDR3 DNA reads TGCAGTGCCACGTTTAGCGGGAGAATAGATGAGCAGTTCTTC.